One and the same sample provided the 20 T cell receptor beta chains below, sequenced in a study of T cells in Graves' hyperthyroidism and ophthalmopathy. Amplification yielded TCR beta CDR3 regions, with RNA transcripts as the source. HTBI primers were the set used in a first-round RT-PCR of the TCR CDR3. TCRdb recomputed calls from the multiplex PCR reads with MiXCR, one row per CDR3 protein. The sample records roughly 700,000 distinct CDR3 sequences, 15% to 20% being singletons. Material: blood. These receptors all stem from a man in his forties or fifties with Graves' hyperthyroidism.

The genes are TRBV28 and TRBJ2-1, with 14 nucleotides matching TRBD2. The CDR3 totals 16 residues. CDR1 MDHEN and CDR2 SYDVKM come from the germline V gene. V lost 3 bases, J lost 7 bases, and 5 bases stayed unmatched. CDR3 sequence: CASSFQGLAGVNEQFF. CDR3 DNA sequence: TGTGCCAGCAGTTTCCAGGGACTAGCGGGAGTGAATGAGCAGTTCTTC.

This clonotype showed up just a few times. V gene TRBV2 combines with J gene TRBJ1-4, with D possibly matching TRBD1 (5 bases). The CDR3 loop spans 15 amino acids. Germline V gene sequence: CDR1 SNHLY, CDR2 FYNNEI. V lost 6 bases and J 0 bases, leaving 11 bases between the germline ends. CDR3 sequence: CASSGTETTNEKLFF. CDR3 nucleotides: TGTGCCAGCAGCGGGACGGAGACAACTAATGAAAAACTGTTTTTT.

This clonotype was seen many times. The genes are TRBV28 and TRBJ2-5, with D tentatively TRBD2 (6 bases). The CDR3 totals 15 residues. V was trimmed by 3 bases and J by 3 bases, leaving 14 bases between them. CDR1 and CDR2 (germline): MDHEN, SYDVKM. The CDR3 DNA follows: TGTGCCAGCAGTTTCTCCCCGGGAGCTAAAGAGACCCAGTACTTC. Translated, it gives CASSFSPGAKETQYF.

This clonotype turned up a few times. The germline gene is not matched at one end of the junction; a read error may be the cause. The chain recombines TRBV27 with TRBJ2-7; 8 bases agree with TRBD2. Germline V lookup: CDR1 MNHEY, CDR2 SMNVEV (reference sequence). The CDR3 extends over 14 amino acids. This CDR3 reads CASSFSGIKGEQYF. The CDR3 DNA is TGCGCCAGCAGTTTTAGCGGGATAAAGGGGGAGCAGTACTTC.

This clonotype appeared many times. The chain uses TRBV28 and TRBJ2-7; TRBD2 might be the D (5 bases). The CDR3 has 13 amino acids. Trimming left V 6 bases short and J 2 bases short, with 11 bases between. From germline, CDR1 is MDHEN and CDR2 SYDVKM. The CDR3 sequence: CASSFRLTYEQYF. The DNA for the CDR3 is TGTGCCAGCAGCTTTCGACTAACCTACGAGCAGTACTTC.

The genes are TRBV5-1 and TRBJ2-3; 8 bases are shared with TRBD2. Germline V gene data show CDR1 as SGHRS and CDR2 as YFSETQ. CDR3 length: 16 residues. V trimming: 1 base; J trimming: 4 bases; junction bases outside the gene matches: 8. The CDR3 coding sequence is TGCGCCAGCAGCTTGTTGACTAGCGAGTCATCAGATACGCAGTATTTT. Translation gives CASSLLTSESSDTQYF.

This chain joins TRBV5-1 and TRBJ2-7; 10 positions match TRBD1. The CDR3 covers 15 residues. Germline values: CDR1 SGHRS, CDR2 YFSETQ. The junction had 9 bases not matched to a gene; V was cut back by 3 bases and J by 6 bases. CDR3 sequence (DNA): TGCGCCAGCAGCTCGGATCCGGGACAGGGGTCCGAGCAGTACTTC. The encoded protein is CASSSDPGQGSEQYF.

Many counts were recorded for this clonotype. V usage is TRBV30 and J usage is TRBJ2-1; possibly TRBD1 for D (5 bases). The CDR3 loop spans 13 amino acids. Germline V gives CDR1 GTSNPN, CDR2 SVGIG (reference sequence). V was trimmed by 3 bases and J by 7 bases, leaving 13 bases between them. The CDR3 nucleotides are TGTGCCTGGAGCGGGCAGGGCGCAAATGAGCAGTTCTTC. Protein: CAWSGQGANEQFF.

The V and J genes are TRBV28 and TRBJ2-6, with TRBD1 identical over 7 bases. Unmatched junction bases numbered 8, after V lost 4 bases and J lost 2 bases. Germline CDR1 is MDHEN and CDR2 is SYDVKM. The CDR3 runs to 17 residues. The CDR3 here is CASSSPATGTGANVLTF. DNA for the CDR3: TGTGCCAGCAGTTCTCCTGCGACAGGGACTGGGGCCAACGTCCTGACTTTC.

As for this clonotype: A junction end diverges from the germline sequence, so it may reflect a read error. This chain uses TRBV27 with TRBJ2-3; weak D call: TRBD2 (6 bases). Germline CDR1 and CDR2: MNHEY and SMNVEV (reference sequence). The length of the CDR3 is 16 residues. The CDR3 here is CTSRPNLGLRTDTQYF. CDR3 nucleotide sequence: TGTACCAGCAGACCTAACCTGGGACTCCGCACAGATACGCAGTATTTT.

As for this clonotype: The CDR3 carries no conserved terminal phenylalanine or tryptophan, so it likely arises from a read error. This chain joins TRBV5-1 and TRBJ2-3; TRBD1 matches 7 bases. This CDR3 comprises 16 residues. The junction had 8 bases not matched to a gene; V was cut back by 4 bases and J by 0 bases. Per germline, CDR1 SGHRS and CDR2 YFSETQ. CDR3 region: CASSRTGQPSTDTQYC. CDR3 sequence (DNA): TGCGCCAGCAGCCGAACGGGACAGCCGAGCACAGATACGCAGTATTGT.

In this sample, this clonotype turned up many times. This chain links TRBV11-2 with TRBJ1-2; the match to TRBD1 covers 8 bases. After removal of 5 bases from V and 8 bases from J, the junction contained 10 bases not matched to a gene. This CDR3 region has 14 residues. Looked up from germline, CDR1 is SGHAT and CDR2 is FQNNGV. Here the CDR3 DNA reads TGTGCCAGCAGCCCACTGGACAGGGAGGGAGGCTACACCTTC. This translates into CASSPLDREGGYTF.

This clonotype has a handful of counts. A much larger clonotype is one base distant, so this may be a read error. The DNA for the CDR3 is TGTGCCAGCAGCATGGGACAGGGAAAGACCCAGTACTTC. It specifies CASSMGQGKTQYF. The chain carries TRBV7-3 and TRBJ2-5, with 9 bases fitting TRBD1. CDR3 length: 13 amino acids. Germline-derived CDR1 and CDR2 are SGHTA and FQGTGA. J gave up 6 bases and V 5 bases, and 4 bases lay outside the gene matches.

The chain employs TRBV28 and TRBJ1-5; D remains unclear. The V gene's germline CDR1 is MDHEN and CDR2 SYDVKM. The CDR3 totals 15 residues. Trimming pared 8 bases from V and 0 bases from J, leaving 14 bases between. In nucleotides, the CDR3 is TGTGCCAGCGGTCCTGGACGGTCTAGCAATCAGCCCCAGCATTTT. Translation: CASGPGRSSNQPQHF.

This clonotype was seen ten or more times. The chain employs TRBV28 and TRBJ1-1, with TRBD1 identical over 8 bases. This CDR3 contains 16 residues. The J segment lost 5 bases and the V segment lost 5 bases, leaving 13 bases of the junction unmatched. Germline V gene sequence: CDR1 MDHEN, CDR2 SYDVKM. This CDR3 is CASSKRTGFGRTEAFF. In DNA form, the CDR3 reads TGTGCCAGCAGTAAACGGACAGGGTTTGGGAGAACTGAAGCTTTCTTT.

This clonotype has only a few counts. The chain uses TRBV5-1 and TRBJ2-7; TRBD2 is a possible D gene (5 bases). The germline V gene has CDR1 SGHRS and CDR2 YFSETQ. This CDR3 has 13 amino acids. Between the trimmed V and J ends, which lost 4 bases and 2 bases, there was a span of 10 bases. Here the CDR3 reads CASSLADTYEQYF. The DNA for the CDR3 is TGCGCCAGCAGCCTAGCTGATACCTACGAGCAGTACTTC.

About this clonotype itself: A read error may explain this, as a much larger clone is one base away. The chain recombines TRBV10-1 with TRBJ2-5; D unresolved. In germline, CDR1 is WNHNN, CDR2 SYGVQD (reference sequence). The CDR3 covers 13 residues. Trimming left V 2 bases short and J 4 bases short, with 8 bases between. The CDR3 region has the DNA TGCGCCAGCAGTGAGGATAACCGAGAGACCCAGTACTTC. Amino acids: CASSEDNRETQYF.

This clonotype was counted many times. The rearrangement links TRBV18 to TRBJ2-7; TRBD2 aligns across 10 bases. Germline values: CDR1 KGHSH, CDR2 LQKENI. The CDR3 runs 16 residues. With 6 bases clipped from V and 0 bases from J, the junction kept 8 bases outside the gene matches. The chain's CDR3 is CASSLGLAVSSYEQYF. CDR3 sequence (DNA): TGTGCCAGCTCTCTAGGACTAGCGGTGAGCTCCTACGAGCAGTACTTC.

This clonotype was counted ten times or more. The CDR3 protein is CASSLGTVNEKLFF. The DNA of the CDR3 is TGTGCCAGCAGCCTCGGGACAGTTAATGAAAAACTGTTTTTT. The chain recombines TRBV12-3 or TRBV12-4 with TRBJ1-4; 7 nucleotides align to TRBD1. The CDR3 consists of 14 residues. V shed 6 bases, J shed 4 bases, and the junction held 5 bases outside the gene matches.

At least ten counts were recorded for this clonotype. This chain connects TRBV2 to TRBJ2-7, with 9 bases fitting TRBD1. CDR1 is SNHLY and CDR2 is FYNNEI in the germline V gene. The CDR3 is made up of 15 amino acids. The junction had 14 bases not matched to a gene; V was cut back by 10 bases and J by 4 bases. Here the CDR3 reads CAIPPTGGLSYEQYF. CDR3 sequence (DNA): TGTGCCATCCCGCCCACAGGGGGCTTATCTTACGAGCAGTACTTC.